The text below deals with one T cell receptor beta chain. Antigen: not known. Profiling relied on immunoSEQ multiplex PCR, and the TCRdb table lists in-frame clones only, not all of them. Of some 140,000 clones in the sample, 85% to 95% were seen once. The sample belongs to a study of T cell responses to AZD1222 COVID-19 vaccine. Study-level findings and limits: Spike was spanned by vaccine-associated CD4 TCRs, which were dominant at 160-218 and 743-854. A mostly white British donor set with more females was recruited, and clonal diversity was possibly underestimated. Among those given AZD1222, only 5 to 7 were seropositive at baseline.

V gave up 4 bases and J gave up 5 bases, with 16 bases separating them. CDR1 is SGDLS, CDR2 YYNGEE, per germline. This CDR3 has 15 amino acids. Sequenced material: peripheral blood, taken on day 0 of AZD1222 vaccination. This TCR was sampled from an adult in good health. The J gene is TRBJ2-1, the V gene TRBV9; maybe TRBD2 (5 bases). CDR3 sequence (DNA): TGTGCCAGCAGCCCCTACCTAGGACTCAACAATGAGCAGTTCTTC. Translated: CASSPYLGLNNEQFF.